The entry below gives a single T cell receptor beta chain sequence along with its context. The antigen is not known. The sample comes from a study of CD8 T cells in Susac syndrome. Study outcomes and limitations: The study recognized that the number of individuals in its TCR sequencing and HLA analysis was relatively small.

Germline loops: CDR1 SGHDN, CDR2 FVKESK. This CDR3 spans 12 amino acids. V was shortened by 1 base and J by 7 bases, with 5 bases between the two germline ends. The RNA, roughly 0.45 to 1 ug, was put through reverse transcription using random hexamers. Across 54 Vbeta and 13 Jbeta, immunoSEQ multiplex PCR amplified TCR beta CDR3. Each CDR3 protein gets one entry after TCRdb re-called the immunoSEQ multiplex PCR reads with MiXCR. This sample has 160,000 or so distinct CDR3 sequences, with approximately 95% found just once. The multiple sclerosis control group was made up of treatment-naive patients with stable or active relapsing-remitting disease. Negative magnetic isolation gave CD8+ and CD4+ cells; FACS enriched CD8+ TEMRA.

The chain has TRBV14 and TRBJ2-4; D perhaps matches TRBD2 (5 bases). The sample was CD4+ T cells from PBMCs. This clonotype originated in a human donor with multiple sclerosis. The CDR3 sequence: CASSQGGNIQYF. The CDR3 DNA is TGTGCCAGCAGCCAAGGCGGGAACATTCAGTACTTC.